Here is one T cell receptor (beta chain) with its context. Its cognate antigen is unknown. Specified treatment: oral pan-JAK inhibitor, 5-10 mg twice daily. The sorting of PBMCs gave CD4+ and CD8+ T cells. Extraction and reverse transcription of RNA yielded cDNA as the sequencing template. Using immunoSEQ multiplex PCR, the repertoire was profiled, and TCRdb retains in-frame clones only, with some absent. The repertoire holds 150,000 or so clones, with about 86% as singletons. Trimming took 0 bases from V and 2 from J, leaving 11 bases between them. The germline gives CDR1 MNHNY, CDR2 SVGAGI (reference sequence). The CDR3 contains 15 residues. This specimen comes from a study of CD8+ T cells in alopecia areata. Overall study context: Among treated patients, oral tofacitinib was administered at 5 to 10 mg twice daily. Study outcomes and limitations: Clonality was higher in lesional than normal scalp, especially in alopecia totalis/universalis. Researchers say the link of baseline CD8+ expansion to response remains uncertain, with one nonresponder.

Material: CD8+ T cells sorted from blood, obtained at week 4, from a patient treated with tofacitinib. The TCR sequence derives from a human donor with alopecia areata. The chain uses TRBV6-6 and TRBJ2-7, with D unresolved. CDR3 amino acids: CASSYSSPTTYEQYF. The CDR3 nucleotides are TGTGCCAGCAGTTACTCTTCCCCGACAACCTACGAGCAGTACTTC.